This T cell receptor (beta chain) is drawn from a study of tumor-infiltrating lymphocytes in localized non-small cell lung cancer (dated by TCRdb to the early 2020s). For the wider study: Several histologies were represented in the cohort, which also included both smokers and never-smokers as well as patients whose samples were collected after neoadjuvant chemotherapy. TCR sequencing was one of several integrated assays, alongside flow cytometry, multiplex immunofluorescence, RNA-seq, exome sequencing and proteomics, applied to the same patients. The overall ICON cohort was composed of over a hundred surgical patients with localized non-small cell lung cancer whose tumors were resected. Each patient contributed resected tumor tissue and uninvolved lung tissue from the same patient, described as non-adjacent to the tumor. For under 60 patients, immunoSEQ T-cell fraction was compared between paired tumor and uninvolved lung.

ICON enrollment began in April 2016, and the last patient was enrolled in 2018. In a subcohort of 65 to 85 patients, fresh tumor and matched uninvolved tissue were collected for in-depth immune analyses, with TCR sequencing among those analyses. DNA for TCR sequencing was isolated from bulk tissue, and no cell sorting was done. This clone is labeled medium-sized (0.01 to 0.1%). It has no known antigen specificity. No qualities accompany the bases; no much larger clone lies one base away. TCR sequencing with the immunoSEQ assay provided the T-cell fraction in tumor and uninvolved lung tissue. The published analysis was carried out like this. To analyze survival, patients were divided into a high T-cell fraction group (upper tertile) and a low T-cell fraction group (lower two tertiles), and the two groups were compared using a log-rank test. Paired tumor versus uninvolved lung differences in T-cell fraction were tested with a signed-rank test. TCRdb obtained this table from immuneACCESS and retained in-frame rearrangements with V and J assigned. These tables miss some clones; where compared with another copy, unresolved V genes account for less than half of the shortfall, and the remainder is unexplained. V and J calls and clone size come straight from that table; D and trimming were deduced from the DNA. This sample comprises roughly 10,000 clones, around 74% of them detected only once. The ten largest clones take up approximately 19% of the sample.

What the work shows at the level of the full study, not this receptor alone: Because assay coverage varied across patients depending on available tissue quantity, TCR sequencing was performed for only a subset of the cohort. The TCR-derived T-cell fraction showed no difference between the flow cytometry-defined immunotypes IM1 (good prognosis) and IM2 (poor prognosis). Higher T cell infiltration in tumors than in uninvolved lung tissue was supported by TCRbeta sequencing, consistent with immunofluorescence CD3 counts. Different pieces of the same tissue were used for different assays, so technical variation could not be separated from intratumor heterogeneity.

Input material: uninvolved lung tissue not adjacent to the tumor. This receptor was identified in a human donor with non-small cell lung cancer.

Read as DNA, the sequence is TGTGCCAGCAGCTCGAGAATAGCGGGAGTAGGAGAGACCCAGTACTTC. This translates into CASSSRIAGVGETQYF. The chain links TRBV7-2 with TRBJ2-5; 9 of the junction bases match TRBD2. The CDR3 measures 16 amino acids from cysteine to phenylalanine. Only CDR3 DNA is held: 48 bases, read in frame from base 1. From the germline V gene, CDR1 is SGHTA and CDR2 is FQGNSA. Germline trimming: 4 bases from V, 4 bases from J; junction bases outside gene matches: 10.